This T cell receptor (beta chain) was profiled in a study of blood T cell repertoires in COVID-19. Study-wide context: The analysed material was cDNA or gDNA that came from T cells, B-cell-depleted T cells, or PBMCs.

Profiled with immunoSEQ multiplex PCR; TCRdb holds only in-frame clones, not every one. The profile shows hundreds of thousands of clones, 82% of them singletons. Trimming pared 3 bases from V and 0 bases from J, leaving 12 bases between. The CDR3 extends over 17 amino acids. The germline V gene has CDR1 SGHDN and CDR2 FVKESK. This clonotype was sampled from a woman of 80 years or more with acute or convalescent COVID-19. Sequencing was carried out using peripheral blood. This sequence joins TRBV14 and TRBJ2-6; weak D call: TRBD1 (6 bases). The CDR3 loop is CASSHRGYASGANVLTF. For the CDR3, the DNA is TGTGCCAGCAGCCACAGGGGTTATGCCTCTGGGGCCAACGTCCTGACTTTC. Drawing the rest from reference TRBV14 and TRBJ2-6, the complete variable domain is EAGVTQFPSHSVIEKGQTVTLRCDPISGHDNLYWYRRVMGKEIKFLLHFVKESKQDESGMPNNRFLAERTGGTYSTLKVQPAELEDSGVYFCASSHRGYASGANVLTFGAGSRLTVL.